These 9 T cell receptor beta chains were all obtained from the same sample, sequenced in a study of technical replicates of blood from several donors (dated by TCRdb to 2015 to 2018). Receptor libraries were prepared by the immunoSEQ multiplex PCR assay. The clones in this table, taken by TCRdb from immuneACCESS, are in-frame only. Not every clone is retained; where verified, under half of the shortfall comes from an unresolved V gene, and the cause of the rest is unknown. The sample table records 12,000 or so clones; approximately 96% of these occur just once. Of the sample, about 6% is held by the ten largest clones. The specimen sequenced was PBMCs. The receptors originated from a human donor in good health.

The chain links TRBV2 to TRBJ1-1, with 8 bases fitting TRBD1. J was trimmed by 3 bases and V by 7 bases; bases with no gene match: 7. The germline CDR1 and CDR2 sequences are SNHLY and FYNNEI. The CDR3 has 14 residues. The CDR3 region is CASIVGQGDTEAFF. CDR3 DNA: TGTGCCAGCATAGTTGGACAGGGTGACACTGAAGCTTTCTTT.

The CDR3 sequence is CASSVEGRGLTGYTF. The CDR3 bases are TGTGCCAGCAGCGTAGAGGGTCGGGGTTTGACTGGCTACACCTTC. The chain has TRBV9 and TRBJ1-2; no clear D. The ends were cut back, 0 bases at V and 7 bases at J, with 16 bases in the middle. Germline V lookup: CDR1 SGDLS, CDR2 YYNGEE. The CDR3 is 15 amino acids.

The V gene is TRBV29-1, the J gene TRBJ2-5; perhaps TRBD2 as D (5 bases). V lost 6 bases and J 0 bases, leaving 8 bases between the germline ends. This CDR3 is 12 amino acids long. Looked up from germline, CDR1 is SQVTM and CDR2 is ANQGSEA. CDR3 region: CSVRAYQETQYF. The CDR3 nucleotides read TGCAGCGTGCGGGCCTACCAAGAGACCCAGTACTTC.

The chain carries TRBV6-1 and TRBJ1-5; tentatively, D is TRBD1 (5 bases). Per the germline V gene, CDR1 is MNHNS and CDR2 is SASEGT. The V and J ends lost 1 base and 5 bases respectively, with 27 bases between them. The CDR3 spans 20 residues. The CDR3 DNA is TGTGCCAGCAGTGAAGATAACGGGTCAACAGGTTGGGAAGGGCATCAGCCCCAGCATTTT. Translated: CASSEDNGSTGWEGHQPQHF.

The table lists this clone with a count of one. The chain uses TRBV7-9 and TRBJ1-1; D is possibly TRBD1 (5 bases). This CDR3 comprises 15 residues. V was pared by 5 bases and J by 4 bases, with 17 bases between. The germline gives CDR1 SEHNR, CDR2 FQNEAQ (reference sequence). The DNA for the CDR3 is TGTGCCAGCAGCGGGGGACCTCTGGGAGGCACTGAAGCTTTCTTT. It encodes CASSGGPLGGTEAFF.

The chain links TRBV6-5 to TRBJ2-2; D ambiguous. This CDR3 comprises 12 residues. Germline CDR1 reads MNHEY; CDR2 reads SVGAGI. V gave up 5 bases and J gave up 7 bases, with 8 bases separating them. CDR3 nucleotide sequence: TGTGCCAGCAGTGAAGCTGTCGGGGAGCTGTTTTTT. This sequence encodes CASSEAVGELFF.

The chain recombines TRBV6-5 with TRBJ2-6, with D tentatively TRBD1 (6 bases). This CDR3 contains 16 residues. Trimming stripped 2 bases from V and 2 bases from J, with 10 bases between. Germline CDR1 is MNHEY and CDR2 is SVGAGI. DNA for the CDR3: TGTGCCAGCAGTTACGACAGGAGGCCTGGGGCCAACGTCCTGACTTTC. It specifies CASSYDRRPGANVLTF.

The chain couples TRBV29-1 to TRBJ1-1; D gene uncertain. V lost 6 bases and J 3 bases, leaving 5 bases between the germline ends. Germline-derived CDR1 and CDR2 are SQVTM and ANQGSEA. The CDR3 sequence is 10 residues long. This CDR3 is CSVGDTEAFF. In DNA form, the CDR3 reads TGCAGCGTGGGAGACACTGAAGCTTTCTTT.

The genes are TRBV18 and TRBJ2-7, with 11 bases aligning to TRBD1. The CDR3 covers 15 residues. With V trimmed by 6 bases and J by 3 bases, 7 bases remained unmatched. Looked up from germline, CDR1 is KGHSH and CDR2 is LQKENI. In DNA form, the CDR3 reads TGTGCCAGCTCCGCCGGACAGGGGGCCTTCTACGAGCAGTACTTC. This codes for CASSAGQGAFYEQYF.